Sequencing of this TCR beta chain was carried out in a study of cytomegalovirus exposure and HLA in healthy donors. For the study at large: Earlier results showed 90 million to 120 million unique TCR beta sequences derived from roughly 200 million T cells. Study-wide points: CMV serostatus alone was available as immune exposure information. A list of 150 to 200 TCR beta chains associated with cytomegalovirus was given.

On this clone: The antigen remains unidentified.

V shed 4 bases and J shed 1 base, with 8 bases lying between them. CDR1 and CDR2 from the germline V gene are SNHLY and FYNNEI. The CDR3 has 13 residues. PCR used 60 Vbeta primers and 13 Jbeta primers. This table comes from immunoSEQ multiplex PCR, and its TCRdb copy is limited to in-frame clones, with some not included. The data hold 200,000 or so clones, with approximately 88% observed a single time. The V and J genes are TRBV2 and TRBJ2-7, with D hard to call. The material sequenced was PBMCs. The sequence came from a boy between 5 and 17 years old in good health and CMV-seronegative. CDR3 in amino acids: CASSVQVSYEQYF. The CDR3 DNA is TGTGCCAGCAGTGTCCAGGTTTCCTACGAGCAGTACTTC.